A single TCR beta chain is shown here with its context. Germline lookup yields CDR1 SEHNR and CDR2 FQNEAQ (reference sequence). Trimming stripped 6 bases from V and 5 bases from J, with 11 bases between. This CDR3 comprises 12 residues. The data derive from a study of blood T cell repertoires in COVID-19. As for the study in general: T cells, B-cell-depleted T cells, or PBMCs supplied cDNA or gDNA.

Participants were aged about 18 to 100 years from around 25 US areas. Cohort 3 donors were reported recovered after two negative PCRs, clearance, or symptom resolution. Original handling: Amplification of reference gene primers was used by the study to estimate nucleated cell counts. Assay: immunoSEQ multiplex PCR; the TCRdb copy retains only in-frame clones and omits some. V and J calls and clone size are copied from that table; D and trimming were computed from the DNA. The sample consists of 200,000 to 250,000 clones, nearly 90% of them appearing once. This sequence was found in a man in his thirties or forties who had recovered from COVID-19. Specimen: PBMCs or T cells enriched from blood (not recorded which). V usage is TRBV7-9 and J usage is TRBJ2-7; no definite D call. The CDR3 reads CASSSGYDEQYF. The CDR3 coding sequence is TGTGCCAGCAGTTCAGGTTATGACGAGCAGTACTTC.